The 17 T cell receptor beta chains below come from one sample, sequenced in a study of metastatic and nonmetastatic thyroid tumors. TCRdb reprocessed the PCR reads using MiXCR. The sample carries roughly 16,000 clones, under 30% recorded once. The entire patient cohort was treatment-naive prior to thyroid surgery. The material sequenced was adjacent normal tissue. These receptors all come from a female donor with papillary thyroid cancer or a benign thyroid nodule (not recorded which). Some clones in this sample may be carry-over from other donors' samples.

This clone was counted only a few times. This chain connects TRBV28 to TRBJ1-2; D remains unclear. V was clipped by 2 bases and J by 8 bases, with 12 bases between them. The germline V gene encodes CDR1 MDHEN and CDR2 SYDVKM. The CDR3 has 13 amino acids. The DNA for the CDR3 is TGTGCCAGCAGTTTAGGTGGGGAAGGGGGCTACACCTTC. Translation: CASSLGGEGGYTF.

The genes are TRBV27 and TRBJ2-1; TRBD2 is a possible D gene (5 bases). The CDR3 extends over 14 amino acids. Germline-derived CDR1 and CDR2 are MNHEY and SMNVEV (reference sequence). The V gene lost 0 bases and the J gene lost 4 bases, with 7 bases spanning the gap. The CDR3 sequence is CASSLSGLYNEQFF. CDR3 coding DNA: TGTGCCAGCAGTTTATCTGGACTGTACAATGAGCAGTTCTTC.

The rearrangement links TRBV5-1 to TRBJ1-2, with 7 nucleotides matching TRBD1. In germline, CDR1 is SGHRS, CDR2 YFSETQ. This CDR3 has 14 residues. J was trimmed by 7 bases and V by 0 bases; bases with no gene match: 6. The CDR3 region has the DNA TGCGCCAGCAGCTTGGGAGTGACAGGGTCTGGCTACACCTTC. Translated, it gives CASSLGVTGSGYTF.

This clone was detected only a few times. V gene TRBV2 combines with J gene TRBJ2-6, with unresolved D. CDR3 length: 12 residues. CDR1 and CDR2 (germline): SNHLY, FYNNEI. Trimming stripped 7 bases from V and 2 bases from J, with 3 bases between. The CDR3 loop is CASNPGANVLTF. CDR3 nucleotide sequence: TGTGCCAGCAATCCTGGGGCCAACGTCCTGACTTTC. Full variable domain (rest looked up from reference TRBV2 and TRBJ2-6): EPEVTQTPSHQVTQMGQEVILRCVPISNHLYFYWYRQILGQKVEFLVSFYNNEISEKSEIFDDQFSVERPDGSNFTLKIRSTKLEDSAMYFCASNPGANVLTFGAGSRLTVL.

This clone was found a few times. The chain employs TRBV2 and TRBJ2-7, with D perhaps assigned TRBD1 or TRBD2 (5 bases each). The CDR3 extends over 13 amino acids. From germline, CDR1 is SNHLY and CDR2 FYNNEI. Trimming stripped 7 bases from V and 3 bases from J, with 13 bases between. CDR3 DNA sequence: TGTGCCAGCAAGGGACGGATATACTACGAGCAGTACTTC. This gives the protein CASKGRIYYEQYF.

The chain links TRBV28 to TRBJ2-7, with TRBD2 as a possible D gene (6 bases). The CDR3 has 14 residues. The V gene lost 4 bases and the J gene lost 4 bases, with 14 bases spanning the gap. The germline gives CDR1 MDHEN, CDR2 SYDVKM. CDR3 DNA: TGTGCCAGCAGTTCGGGACTCCGTATTTACGAGCAGTACTTC. This sequence encodes CASSSGLRIYEQYF.

The sample holds a few counts of this clone. Relative to the germline gene, one junction end is altered; a read error may explain this. CDR3: CASSESTISGMLSYEQYF. CDR3 coding DNA: TGTGCTAGCAGTGAATCCACTATTAGCGGGATGCTCTCCTACGAGCAGTACTTC. V usage is TRBV6-1 and J usage is TRBJ2-7; 8 nucleotides agree with TRBD2. CDR3 length: 18 residues. The germline V gene encodes CDR1 MNHNS and CDR2 SASEGT.

The chain has TRBV7-3 and TRBJ2-1; 12 bases match TRBD2. The CDR3 runs 14 residues. With 6 bases clipped from V and 9 bases from J, the junction kept 6 bases outside the gene matches. Germline V CDR1 and CDR2: SGHTA, FQGTGA. CDR3 nucleotide sequence: TGTGCCAGCAGTCCCGGACTAGCGGGATTTGAGCAGTTCTTC. This translates into CASSPGLAGFEQFF. Full variable domain (remainder filled in from reference TRBV7-3 and TRBJ2-1): GAGVSQTPSNKVTEKGKYVELRCDPISGHTALYWYRQSLGQGPEFLIYFQGTGAADDSGLPNDRFFAVRPEGSVSTLKIQRTERGDSAVYLCASSPGLAGFEQFFGPGTRLTVL.

The V gene is TRBV28, the J gene TRBJ2-2; 7 positions agree with TRBD2. The trim removed 3 bases at V and 0 bases at J, leaving 4 bases unmatched. The CDR3 consists of 16 residues. In germline, CDR1 is MDHEN, CDR2 SYDVKM. The CDR3 coding sequence is TGTGCCAGCAGTTTTCGGGAGGTGACGAACACCGGGGAGCTGTTTTTT. Its translation: CASSFREVTNTGELFF.

The chain has TRBV6-1 and TRBJ2-7; 7 bases map to TRBD1. The J segment lost 3 bases and the V segment lost 6 bases, leaving 8 bases of the junction unmatched. The CDR3 extends over 14 amino acids. Germline CDR1 is MNHNS and CDR2 is SASEGT. This CDR3 reads CASRTGSTYYEQYF. The CDR3 DNA sequence: TGTGCCAGCAGGACAGGGTCCACTTACTACGAGCAGTACTTC.

This chain links TRBV6-2 or TRBV6-3 with TRBJ2-7, with TRBD2 as a possible D gene (6 bases). Per the germline V gene, CDR1 is MNHEY and CDR2 is SVGEGT. The CDR3 covers 16 residues. Trimming removed 6 bases from V and 6 bases from J, with 24 bases in between. The CDR3 DNA reads as TGTGCCAGCAGCCCGTTTCCAGTTGGGGGGTGGTCCGAGCAGTACTTC. It yields the protein CASSPFPVGGWSEQYF.

The chain couples TRBV30 to TRBJ2-1, with 13 positions matching TRBD2. The V and J ends lost 0 bases and 4 bases, in that order; junction bases with no gene match: 0. Germline CDR1 GTSNPN, CDR2 SVGIG (reference sequence). The CDR3 loop spans 15 amino acids. DNA of the CDR3: TGTGCCTGGAGTGTACTAGCGGGAGGGTACAATGAGCAGTTCTTC. This translates into CAWSVLAGGYNEQFF.

This clone was detected only a few times. The rearrangement links TRBV27 to TRBJ2-3; a possible D gene is TRBD2 (6 bases). Germline loops: CDR1 MNHEY, CDR2 SMNVEV (reference sequence). Trimming stripped 5 bases from V and 9 bases from J, with 15 bases between. The CDR3 sequence is 13 residues long. The CDR3 DNA is TGTGCCAGCAGTCCCCCGGGACTCCACACGCAGTATTTT. Translated, it gives CASSPPGLHTQYF.

This clone was counted only a few times. The chain joins TRBV6-2 or TRBV6-3 to TRBJ2-7; 10 nucleotides align to TRBD2. V trimming: 0 bases; J trimming: 5 bases; junction bases outside the gene matches: 7. The length of the CDR3 is 16 residues. Germline V gives CDR1 MNHEY, CDR2 SVGEGT. CDR3 nucleotide sequence: TGTGCCAGCAGTTACTCACCTAGCGGGAGTATCAACGAGCAGTACTTC. Protein product: CASSYSPSGSINEQYF.

This clone turned up a few times. The chain links TRBV27 to TRBJ2-3; 9 bases fit TRBD2. Looked up from germline, CDR1 is MNHEY and CDR2 is SMNVEV (reference sequence). The CDR3 contains 15 residues. V trimming: 6 bases; J trimming: 6 bases; junction bases outside the gene matches: 10. The CDR3 coding sequence is TGTGCCAGCAGCCCTATAGCGGGAGTAACGGATACGCAGTATTTT. As protein: CASSPIAGVTDTQYF.

The V call is TRBV6-2 or TRBV6-3, the J call TRBJ2-5; no clear D. Germline assignment: CDR1 MNHEY and CDR2 SVGEGT. This CDR3 comprises 12 residues. Deletions cut 5 bases from V and 5 bases from J, with 9 bases between. DNA for the CDR3: TGTGCCAGCAGTCCAAGCACGGAGACCCAGTACTTC. Residues: CASSPSTETQYF.

This clone was counted between two and nine times. The chain joins TRBV6-1 to TRBJ2-7; TRBD1 aligns across 9 bases. V lost 7 bases and J lost 2; bases outside the gene matches: 6. Germline V gene data show CDR1 as MNHNS and CDR2 as SASEGT. The CDR3 consists of 14 residues. CDR3 in amino acids: CASMGQGVPYEQYF. The CDR3 DNA reads as TGTGCCAGCATGGGACAGGGTGTCCCCTACGAGCAGTACTTC.